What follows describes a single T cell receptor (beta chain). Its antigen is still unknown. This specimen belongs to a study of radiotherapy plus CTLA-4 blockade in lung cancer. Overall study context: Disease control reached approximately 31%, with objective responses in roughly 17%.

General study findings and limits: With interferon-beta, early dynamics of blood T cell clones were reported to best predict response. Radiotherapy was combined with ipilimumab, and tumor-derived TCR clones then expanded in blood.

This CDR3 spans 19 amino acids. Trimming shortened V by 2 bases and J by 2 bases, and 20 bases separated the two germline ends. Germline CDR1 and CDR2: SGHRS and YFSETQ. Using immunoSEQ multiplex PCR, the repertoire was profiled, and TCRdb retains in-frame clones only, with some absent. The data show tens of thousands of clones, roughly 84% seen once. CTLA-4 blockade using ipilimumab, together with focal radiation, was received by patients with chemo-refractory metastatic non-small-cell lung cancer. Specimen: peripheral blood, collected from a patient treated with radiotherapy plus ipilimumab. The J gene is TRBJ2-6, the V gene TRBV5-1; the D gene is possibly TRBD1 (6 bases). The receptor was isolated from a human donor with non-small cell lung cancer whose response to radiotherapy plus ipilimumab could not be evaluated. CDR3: CASSFLNRQDNAGANVLTF. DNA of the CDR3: TGCGCCAGCAGCTTCCTTAATCGACAGGACAACGCTGGGGCCAACGTCCTGACTTTC.